This is a list of T cell receptor beta chains from one sample in a study of T cells after yellow fever vaccination. MiXCR was run by TCRdb on the 5' RACE reads, yielding one entry per CDR3 protein. The data show some 600,000 distinct CDR3 sequences, 10% to 15% seen once. Sequences were derived from PBMCs, sampled on the day of the yellow fever booster vaccination. All receptors derive from a man aged 25-45 years who received the YFV17D yellow fever vaccine. Both conserved end residues are part of each CDR3. D genes are given only for firm matches. A row's size may be missing; if present it is once, few, many or a size class.

V gene: TRBV5-1
clone size: few
D gene: TRBD2
J gene: TRBJ2-7
CDR3 DNA: TGCGCCAGCAGCTGGGGGACTAGCGGGACCTACGAGCAGTACTTC
CDR3 protein: CASSWGTSGTYEQYF

V gene: TRBV5-1
clone size: few
D gene: -
J gene: TRBJ2-3
CDR3 DNA: TGCGCCAGCAGTCCTAATACAGATCCTAGCACAGATACGCAGTATTTT
CDR3 protein: CASSPNTDPSTDTQYF

V gene: TRBV4-1
clone size: few
D gene: -
J gene: TRBJ2-1
CDR3 DNA: TGCGCCAGCAGCCAAGGGGGGCCGTTGGGACGCACCCTAAGCTCCTACAATGAGCAGTTCTTC
CDR3 protein: CASSQGGPLGRTLSSYNEQFF

V gene: TRBV24-1
clone size: few
D gene: TRBD1
J gene: TRBJ2-2
CDR3 DNA: TGTGCCACCAGTGCCGGGACAGTCGCGAACACCGGGGAGCTGTTTTTT
CDR3 protein: CATSAGTVANTGELFF

V gene: TRBV10-3
clone size: few
D gene: TRBD2
J gene: TRBJ2-5
CDR3 DNA: TGTGCCATCAGTGAGATGGGAGGGATTGAGACCCAGTACTTC
CDR3 protein: CAISEMGGIETQYF

V gene: TRBV5-8
clone size: -
D gene: -
J gene: TRBJ1-1
CDR3 DNA: TGTGCCAGCAGCTTGTCCGCAGGGGCGAACACTGAAGCTTTCTTT
CDR3 protein: CASSLSAGANTEAFF

V gene: TRBV12-5
clone size: -
D gene: -
J gene: TRBJ2-7
CDR3 DNA: TGTGCTAGTGGCCTGACGGGAAGCTCCTACGAGCAGTACTTC
CDR3 protein: CASGLTGSSYEQYF

V gene: TRBV29-1
clone size: many
D gene: TRBD2
J gene: TRBJ2-5
CDR3 DNA: TGCAGCGTTGTCCCACTAGCGGGTCTAGGAAAGACCCAGTACTTC
CDR3 protein: CSVVPLAGLGKTQYF

V gene: TRBV7-6
clone size: few
D gene: TRBD2
J gene: TRBJ2-5
CDR3 DNA: TGTGCCAGCAGCTTAGGCCCGGGACTAGCGGGAGAGGATCAAGAGACCCAGTACTTC
CDR3 protein: CASSLGPGLAGEDQETQYF

V gene: TRBV19
clone size: -
D gene: TRBD2
J gene: TRBJ2-1
CDR3 DNA: TGTGCCAGTAGTAAGCTAGCGGGGGGTGCAAACAATGAGCAGTTCTTC
CDR3 protein: CASSKLAGGANNEQFF

V gene: TRBV20-1
clone size: few
D gene: -
J gene: TRBJ2-3
CDR3 DNA: TGCAGTGCTAGAGATCTCCGCGGCGACGCCATGGATACGCAGTATTTT
CDR3 protein: CSARDLRGDAMDTQYF

V gene: TRBV5-1
clone size: -
D gene: -
J gene: TRBJ1-4
CDR3 DNA: TGCGCCAGCAGCTTGTTAACAACTAATGAAAAACTGTTTTTT
CDR3 protein: CASSLLTTNEKLFF

V gene: TRBV5-6
clone size: few
D gene: -
J gene: TRBJ2-7
CDR3 DNA: TGTGCCAGCAGCTTGGGGGGGACTGTCTACGAGCAGTACTTC
CDR3 protein: CASSLGGTVYEQYF

V gene: TRBV9
clone size: -
D gene: -
J gene: TRBJ2-2
CDR3 DNA: TGTGCCAGCAGCGCTCGAGGAATTGGGTACGGGGAGCTGTTTTTT
CDR3 protein: CASSARGIGYGELFF

V gene: TRBV20-1
clone size: few
D gene: -
J gene: TRBJ2-7
CDR3 DNA: TGCAGTGCTACGCGGAGGGACCCCTACGAGCAGTACTTC
CDR3 protein: CSATRRDPYEQYF

V gene: TRBV9
clone size: -
D gene: -
J gene: TRBJ2-5
CDR3 DNA: TGTGCCAGCAGCGTAAGAGGTGGGGGGGAGACCCAGTACTTC
CDR3 protein: CASSVRGGGETQYF

V gene: TRBV29-1
clone size: -
D gene: TRBD2
J gene: TRBJ2-3
CDR3 DNA: TGCAGCGTTGTTGTTGTAGCGGGGGGGCGCACAGATACGCAGTATTTT
CDR3 protein: CSVVVVAGGRTDTQYF

V gene: TRBV20-1
clone size: -
D gene: TRBD2
J gene: TRBJ2-5
CDR3 DNA: TGCAGTGCAACGGCTAGCGGGTACCAAGAGACCCAGTACTTC
CDR3 protein: CSATASGYQETQYF

V gene: TRBV29-1
clone size: -
D gene: -
J gene: TRBJ2-4
CDR3 DNA: TGCAGCGTTGTCCCCTTAGGTAACATTCAGTACTTC
CDR3 protein: CSVVPLGNIQYF

V gene: TRBV12-3/TRBV12-4
clone size: -
D gene: -
J gene: TRBJ2-5
CDR3 DNA: TGTGCCAGCAGCCCCCGGGGCGCGGGGGCGATGGCCCAGTACTTC
CDR3 protein: CASSPRGAGAMAQYF

V gene: TRBV6-5
clone size: -
D gene: -
J gene: TRBJ2-5
CDR3 DNA: TGTGCCAGCAGTTCATTAATAAAGGACCAAGAGACCCAGTACTTC
CDR3 protein: CASSSLIKDQETQYF

V gene: TRBV20-1
clone size: few
D gene: -
J gene: TRBJ1-1
CDR3 DNA: TGCAGTGCCAGCTGGGCCAGCACTGAAGCTTTCTTT
CDR3 protein: CSASWASTEAFF

V gene: TRBV7-9
clone size: many
D gene: -
J gene: TRBJ2-1
CDR3 DNA: TGTGCCAGCAGGTCCGGGGGTTGGGGTGAGCAGTTCTTC
CDR3 protein: CASRSGGWGEQFF

V gene: TRBV20-1
clone size: -
D gene: -
J gene: TRBJ1-1
CDR3 DNA: TGCAGTGCCCCGGGCAGGGGTGTATCGACTGAAGCTTTCTTT
CDR3 protein: CSAPGRGVSTEAFF

V gene: TRBV6-2/TRBV6-3
clone size: -
D gene: TRBD2
J gene: TRBJ2-1
CDR3 DNA: TGTGCCAGCAGCCCTGGGTGGGGCCTAGCGGAGTATGATGAGCAGTTCTTC
CDR3 protein: CASSPGWGLAEYDEQFF

V gene: TRBV12-3/TRBV12-4
clone size: few
D gene: -
J gene: TRBJ1-1
CDR3 DNA: TGTGCCAGCAGTTTTGAGGGGAAGAACACTGAAGCTTTCTTT
CDR3 protein: CASSFEGKNTEAFF

V gene: TRBV7-2
clone size: few
D gene: TRBD2
J gene: TRBJ2-3
CDR3 DNA: TGTGCCAGCAGCTCGGGGGGGTCAGATACGCAGTATTTT
CDR3 protein: CASSSGGSDTQYF

V gene: TRBV12-3/TRBV12-4
clone size: few
D gene: TRBD1
J gene: TRBJ2-1
CDR3 DNA: TGTGCCAGCAGTTCGGCAGGGGGCGCAAATGAGCAGTTCTTC
CDR3 protein: CASSSAGGANEQFF

V gene: TRBV3-1
clone size: few
D gene: -
J gene: TRBJ1-1
CDR3 DNA: TGTGCCAGCAGCCTAAAGGATCTAACTGAAGCTTTCTTT
CDR3 protein: CASSLKDLTEAFF

V gene: TRBV7-9
clone size: -
D gene: TRBD1
J gene: TRBJ2-5
CDR3 DNA: TGTGCCAGCAGCAACCCTGGGACAGGGAGGCAAGAGACCCAGTACTTC
CDR3 protein: CASSNPGTGRQETQYF

V gene: TRBV12-3/TRBV12-4
clone size: -
D gene: -
J gene: TRBJ2-1
CDR3 DNA: TGTGCCAGCAGTTGGACAGGGCAGCTAGCGGGATGGTTGGTTAATGAGCAGTTCTTC
CDR3 protein: CASSWTGQLAGWLVNEQFF

V gene: TRBV6-4
clone size: -
D gene: -
J gene: TRBJ2-3
CDR3 DNA: TGTGCCAGCAGTGGAGGTCCACGCGGAGAAACAGATACGCAGTATTTT
CDR3 protein: CASSGGPRGETDTQYF